Listed here are 12 T cell receptor beta chains from one sample, sequenced in a study of OX40 agonist ivuxolimab in advanced cancers. Measured with immunoSEQ multiplex PCR; TCRdb has only the in-frame clones, and not every one. The table lists about 80,000 clones, 80% to 90% of them singletons. The starting material was CD4+ or CD8+ T cells sorted from blood, obtained in a trial of the OX40 agonist ivuxolimab. These receptor sequences come from an adult with an advanced solid tumor such as melanoma, head and neck, liver or kidney cancer.

CDR3 protein: CASSLDFRNNQPQHF. CDR3 sequence (DNA): TGTGCCAGCAGTCTGGACTTCCGGAACAATCAGCCCCAGCATTTT. This chain joins TRBV27 and TRBJ1-5; D not resolved. V was clipped by 5 bases and J by 3 bases, with 14 bases between them. The germline CDR1 and CDR2 sequences are MNHEY and SMNVEV (reference sequence). The CDR3 length is 15 residues.

The V and J genes are TRBV11-2 and TRBJ2-7; TRBD2 aligns across 12 bases. After removal of 0 bases from V and 4 bases from J, the junction contained 13 bases not matched to a gene. Germline values: CDR1 SGHAT, CDR2 FQNNGV. The CDR3 length is 19 residues. This CDR3 reads CASSLDPPSGRAIPYEQYF. CDR3 coding DNA: TGTGCCAGCAGCTTAGATCCTCCTAGCGGGAGGGCCATACCATACGAGCAGTACTTC.

The chain links TRBV19 to TRBJ2-1, with 11 bases fitting TRBD2. This CDR3 is 14 amino acids long. Trimming removed 8 bases from V and 4 bases from J; junction bases left unmatched: 4. Germline assignment: CDR1 LNHDA and CDR2 SQIVND (reference sequence). The CDR3 loop is CASSGTSGYNEQFF. CDR3 nucleotides: TGTGCCAGTTCCGGGACTAGCGGTTACAATGAGCAGTTCTTC.

V usage is TRBV5-4 and J usage is TRBJ2-6; D might be TRBD1 (6 bases). Germline V gene sequence: CDR1 SGHNT, CDR2 YYREEE (reference sequence). This CDR3 has 18 amino acids. Trimming stripped 3 bases from V and 0 bases from J, with 16 bases between. The CDR3 region is CASSSAQGSSSGANVLTF. In DNA, the CDR3 is TGTGCCAGCAGCTCCGCACAGGGATCCAGCTCTGGGGCCAACGTCCTGACTTTC. Full variable domain (rest looked up from reference TRBV5-4 and TRBJ2-6): ETGVTQSPTHLIKTRGQQVTLRCSSQSGHNTVSWYQQALGQGPQFIFQYYREEENGRGNFPPRFSGLQFPNYSSELNVNALELDDSALYLCASSSAQGSSSGANVLTFGAGSRLTVL.

This sequence joins TRBV28 and TRBJ1-1; maybe TRBD1 (5 bases). Trimming took 4 bases from V and 7 from J, leaving 10 bases between them. Germline V gene sequence: CDR1 MDHEN, CDR2 SYDVKM. The CDR3 is 12 amino acids. The CDR3 spells CASSSRQIEAFF. The CDR3 DNA sequence: TGTGCCAGCAGTTCAAGACAGATTGAAGCTTTCTTT.

The rearrangement uses TRBV25-1 and TRBJ2-1, with TRBD2 matching 11 bases. Trimming at V came to 5 bases and at J to 4 bases, leaving 10 bases not matched to a gene. The CDR3 is 17 amino acids. Looked up from germline, CDR1 is MGHDK and CDR2 is SYGVNS. The CDR3 loop reads CASSPPRTSGSYNEQFF. DNA for the CDR3: TGTGCCAGCAGTCCACCCCGAACTAGCGGGAGTTACAATGAGCAGTTCTTC.

The CDR3 DNA is TGTGCCAGTAGTAAAGGAAAAATGAACACTGAAGCTTTCTTT. Its protein product is CASSKGKMNTEAFF. This rearrangement joins TRBV19 to TRBJ1-1; D is unresolved. CDR1 is LNHDA and CDR2 is SQIVND in the germline V gene (reference sequence). This CDR3 comprises 14 residues. V shed 4 bases and J shed 0 bases, with 9 bases lying between them.

V usage is TRBV6-5 and J usage is TRBJ2-1, with no clear D. V was clipped by 4 bases and J by 6 bases, with 13 bases between them. The germline V gene encodes CDR1 MNHEY and CDR2 SVGAGI. The CDR3 spans 14 residues. This CDR3 reads CASSSPPPLNEQFF. In nucleotides, the CDR3 is TGTGCCAGCAGTTCACCGCCGCCCCTCAATGAGCAGTTCTTC.

The V gene is TRBV11-2, the J gene TRBJ2-3; D assignment may be TRBD1 or TRBD2 (6 bases each). Germline V CDR1 and CDR2: SGHAT, FQNNGV. Trimming left V 6 bases short and J 6 bases short, with 10 bases between. This CDR3 contains 12 residues. Here the CDR3 DNA reads TGTGCCAGCAGTCAAGGGGGGGATACGCAGTATTTT. Protein: CASSQGGDTQYF.

This clone was seen a single time. The chain joins TRBV25-1 to TRBJ2-7; D not certain. The CDR3 runs 15 residues. V was cut by 3 bases and J by 0 bases, with 12 bases left in between. Per the germline V gene, CDR1 is MGHDK and CDR2 is SYGVNS. CDR3 amino acids: CASSDSRAGSYEQYF. For the CDR3, the DNA is TGTGCCAGCAGTGATAGTCGGGCAGGCTCCTACGAGCAGTACTTC.

DNA for the CDR3: TGCGCCAGCAGCCAGGGTCTCTTTACAGGGTCTGAAGGCTACACCTTC. Protein product: CASSQGLFTGSEGYTF. The chain couples TRBV4-1 to TRBJ1-2; the D gene is possibly TRBD1 (6 bases). Germline lookup yields CDR1 MGHRA and CDR2 YSYEKL. The CDR3 is 16 residues long. Trimming took 3 bases from V and 8 from J, leaving 22 bases between them.

The rearrangement links TRBV5-8 to TRBJ1-1, with a possible D match to TRBD1 (5 bases). There are 13 residues in the CDR3. V shed 1 base and J shed 5 bases, with 9 bases lying between them. Germline V gene sequence: CDR1 SGHTS, CDR2 YDEGEE. The chain's CDR3 is CASSLPGQTEAFF. In DNA, the CDR3 is TGTGCCAGCAGCTTGCCCGGACAAACTGAAGCTTTCTTT.